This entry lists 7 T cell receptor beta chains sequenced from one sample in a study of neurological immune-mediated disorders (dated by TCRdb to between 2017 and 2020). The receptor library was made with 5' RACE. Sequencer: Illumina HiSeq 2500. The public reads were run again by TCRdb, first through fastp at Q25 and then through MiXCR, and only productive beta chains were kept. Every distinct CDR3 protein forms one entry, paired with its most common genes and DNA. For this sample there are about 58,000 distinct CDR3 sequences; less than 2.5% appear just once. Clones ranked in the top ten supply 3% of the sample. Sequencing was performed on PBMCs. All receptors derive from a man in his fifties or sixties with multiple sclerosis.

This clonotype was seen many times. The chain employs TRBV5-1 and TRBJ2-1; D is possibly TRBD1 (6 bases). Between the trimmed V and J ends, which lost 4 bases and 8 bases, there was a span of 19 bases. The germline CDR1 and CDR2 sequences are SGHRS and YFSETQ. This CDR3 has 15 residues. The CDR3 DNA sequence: TGCGCCAGCAGCGTCCAAGGACAGCCCAGCGATGAGCAGTTCTTC. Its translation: CASSVQGQPSDEQFF.

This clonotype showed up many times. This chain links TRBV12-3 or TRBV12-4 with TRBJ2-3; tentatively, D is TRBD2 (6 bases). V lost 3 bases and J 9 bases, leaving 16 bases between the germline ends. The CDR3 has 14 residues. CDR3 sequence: CASSFSGGDPTQYF. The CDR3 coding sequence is TGTGCCAGCAGTTTCTCCGGGGGAGACCCCACGCAGTATTTT.

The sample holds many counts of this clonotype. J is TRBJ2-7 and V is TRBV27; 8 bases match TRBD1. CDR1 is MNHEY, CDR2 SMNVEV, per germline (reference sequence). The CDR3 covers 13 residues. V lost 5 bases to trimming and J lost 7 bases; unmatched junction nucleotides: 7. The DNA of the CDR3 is TGTGCCAGCAGTCCGACAGGGGAAGGAGAGCAGTACTTC. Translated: CASSPTGEGEQYF.

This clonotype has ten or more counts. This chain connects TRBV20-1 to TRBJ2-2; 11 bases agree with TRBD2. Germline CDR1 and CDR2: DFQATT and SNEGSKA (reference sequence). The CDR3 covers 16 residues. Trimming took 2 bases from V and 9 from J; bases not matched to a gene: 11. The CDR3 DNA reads TGCAGTGCTAGACCCATAGCGGGGGGGCCCCTTTGGGAGCTGTTTTTT. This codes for CSARPIAGGPLWELFF.

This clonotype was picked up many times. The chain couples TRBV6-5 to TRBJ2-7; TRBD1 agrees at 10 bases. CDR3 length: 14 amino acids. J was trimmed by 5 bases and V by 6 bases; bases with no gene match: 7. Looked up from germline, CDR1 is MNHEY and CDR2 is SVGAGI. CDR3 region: CASRGDRGSHEQYF. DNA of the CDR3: TGTGCCAGCAGGGGGGACAGGGGAAGCCACGAGCAGTACTTC.

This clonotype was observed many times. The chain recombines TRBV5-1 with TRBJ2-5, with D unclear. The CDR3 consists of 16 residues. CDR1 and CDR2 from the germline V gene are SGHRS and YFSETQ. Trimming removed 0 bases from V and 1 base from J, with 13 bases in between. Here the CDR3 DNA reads TGCGCCAGCAGCTTGGCAGTACTGGGCAGCCAAGAGACCCAGTACTTC. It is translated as CASSLAVLGSQETQYF.

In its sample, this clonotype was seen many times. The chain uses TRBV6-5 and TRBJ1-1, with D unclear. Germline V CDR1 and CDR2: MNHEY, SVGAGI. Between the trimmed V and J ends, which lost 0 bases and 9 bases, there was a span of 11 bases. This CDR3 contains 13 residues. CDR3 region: CASSYSGSRQAFF. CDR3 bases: TGTGCCAGCAGTTACTCGGGGTCCAGGCAAGCTTTCTTT.